Here is one T cell receptor (beta chain) with its context. The diagnostic criteria were recently defined, and patients with Susac syndrome met them for definite or probable disease. TEMRA cells underwent FACS enrichment and CD8+ and CD4+ T cells underwent negative isolation. The record originates from a study of CD8 T cells in Susac syndrome. The CDR3 runs to 14 residues. V was cut by 6 bases and J by 1 base, with 12 bases left in between. From germline, CDR1 is MNHEY and CDR2 SMNVEV (reference sequence). RNA in amounts of roughly 0.45 to 1 ug was reverse transcribed with random hexamers. Amplification of the TCR beta CDR3 was carried out by immunoSEQ multiplex PCR, which spanned a total of 54 Vbeta and 13 Jbeta segments. TCRdb reprocessed the immunoSEQ multiplex PCR reads via MiXCR and lists one record per CDR3 protein. This sample has more than 150,000 distinct CDR3 sequences, with 85% to 95% found just once.

V and J are TRBV27 and TRBJ1-1; maybe TRBD1 (6 bases). The sequence derives from a human donor with Susac syndrome. The sample was CD4+ T cells from PBMCs. The CDR3 DNA follows: TGTGCCAGCAGAGAAGACAGGAGGAACACTGAAGCTTTCTTT. This translates into CASREDRRNTEAFF.